Below, 15 T cell receptor beta chains from the same sample are listed, as sequenced in a study of T cells in Graves' hyperthyroidism and ophthalmopathy. Amplification targeted TCR beta CDR3 regions from RNA transcripts. An initial round of RT-PCR targeting the TCR CDR3 relied on the HTBI primer set. TCRdb itself ran the multiplex PCR reads through MiXCR, one entry per CDR3 protein. The sample has roughly 740,000 distinct CDR3 sequences; around 17% are singletons. Sequencing input: blood. The receptors shown here come from a man between 18 and 29 years old with Graves' hyperthyroidism.

This clonotype occurred many times. An end of the junction does not agree with germline; a read error may underlie this. J is TRBJ2-3 and V is TRBV12-3 or TRBV12-4; TRBD2 is a possible D gene (5 bases). The CDR3 totals 12 residues. CDR3 in amino acids: CASSIAFDTQYF. For the CDR3, the DNA is TGTGCCAGCAGTATAGCGTTTGATACGCAGTATTTT.

On this clonotype itself: As the CDR3 is not closed by the conserved phenylalanine or tryptophan, this likely results from a read error. The chain couples TRBV30 to TRBJ2-4; TRBD2 aligns across 7 bases. Germline-derived CDR1 and CDR2 are GTSNPN and SVGIG (reference sequence). Trimming cost V 3 bases and J 0 bases; bases outside gene matches: 5. This CDR3 spans 15 amino acids. DNA for the CDR3: TGTGCCTGGAGGGGAGGGCTGCTAGCCAAAAACATTCAGTACGTC. As protein: CAWRGGLLAKNIQYV.

This clonotype was seen at least ten times. This chain links TRBV11-2 with TRBJ2-2; 13 bases match TRBD2. With V trimmed by 5 bases and J by 7 bases, 4 bases remained unmatched. Germline V gene lookup returns CDR1 SGHAT and CDR2 FQNNGV. CDR3 size: 15 residues. CDR3 in amino acids: CASSGLAGVIGELFF. Here the CDR3 DNA reads TGTGCCAGCAGCGGACTAGCGGGAGTAATCGGGGAGCTGTTTTTT.

Remarks on this clonotype: This may be a read error, as it is one base from a much larger clone. The gene calls are TRBV3-1 and TRBJ2-1, with TRBD2 identical over 11 bases. TRBJ2-7 matches the DNA end more closely, so the J call is doubtful. The CDR3 sequence is 14 residues long. CDR1 LGHDT and CDR2 YNNKEL come from the germline V gene (reference sequence). CDR3 sequence reads: CASRSSGRRNEQYF. The CDR3 DNA sequence: TGTGCCAGCAGATCTAGCGGGAGGAGGAATGAGCAGTACTTC.

This clonotype has at least ten counts. The CDR3: CASSLAGRWVDTQYF. CDR3 DNA sequence: TGTGCCAGCAGCTTGGCCGGACGGTGGGTGGATACGCAGTATTTT. The chain recombines TRBV5-4 with TRBJ2-3; D gene ambiguous. V dropped 0 bases and J dropped 6 bases, with 14 bases sitting between them. Germline assignment: CDR1 SGHNT and CDR2 YYREEE (reference sequence). The CDR3 is made up of 15 amino acids.

V usage is TRBV7-9 and J usage is TRBJ2-7; no reliable D call. Trimming took 5 bases from V and 3 from J, leaving 14 bases between them. This CDR3 comprises 14 residues. Germline-derived CDR1 and CDR2 are SEHNR and FQNEAQ (reference sequence). The CDR3 region has the DNA TGTGCCAGCAGCCCCCCGGCAGCGAACTACGAGCAGTACTTC. This sequence encodes CASSPPAANYEQYF.

The chain recombines TRBV28 with TRBJ2-7; D might be TRBD1 (6 bases). V lost 3 bases and J lost 6, with 12 bases in between. Germline loops: CDR1 MDHEN, CDR2 SYDVKM. The CDR3 totals 13 residues. CDR3: CASSFRQVGEQYF. The CDR3 DNA reads TGTGCCAGCAGTTTCCGACAGGTGGGCGAGCAGTACTTC.

This clonotype was counted only a few times. This rearrangement joins TRBV3-1 to TRBJ2-3, with D perhaps TRBD2 (6 bases). The CDR3 contains 15 residues. The germline V gene encodes CDR1 LGHDT and CDR2 YNNKEL (reference sequence). Trimming took 3 bases from V and 1 from J, leaving 11 bases between them. Here the CDR3 DNA reads TGTGCCAGCAGCCAGCGGCGGGGCGGCACAGATACGCAGTATTTT. It is translated as CASSQRRGGTDTQYF.

This clonotype was seen only a few times. This chain uses TRBV19 with TRBJ2-2; perhaps D is TRBD1 or TRBD2 (6 bases each). The germline gives CDR1 LNHDA, CDR2 SQIVND (reference sequence). V shed 7 bases and J shed 0 bases, with 9 bases lying between them. CDR3 length: 14 residues. In nucleotides, the CDR3 is TGTGCCAGTACCGGGGGCACGAACACCGGGGAGCTGTTTTTT. It codes for CASTGGTNTGELFF.

This clonotype was seen a handful of times. V gene TRBV13 combines with J gene TRBJ2-1, with a weak D call TRBD1 (5 bases). The CDR3 covers 16 residues. The germline gives CDR1 PRHDT, CDR2 FYEKMQ (reference sequence). V lost 6 bases, J lost 1 base, and 16 bases lay in between. In nucleotides, the CDR3 is TGTGCCAGCAGTTCCCCGGACATCGGTTCCTACAATGAGCAGTTCTTC. Translated, it gives CASSSPDIGSYNEQFF.

This clonotype showed up just a few times. The chain recombines TRBV2 with TRBJ2-1; perhaps TRBD1 as D (6 bases). CDR3 length: 15 residues. Trimming took 4 bases from V and 5 from J, leaving 15 bases between them. Germline V gives CDR1 SNHLY, CDR2 FYNNEI. Written as DNA, the CDR3 is TGTGCCAGCAGTGGGCGGACAGTGGGGGACAATGAGCAGTTCTTC. This sequence encodes CASSGRTVGDNEQFF.

This clonotype showed up just a few times. The V gene is TRBV3-1, the J gene TRBJ2-2; TRBD1 matches at 7 bases. J was trimmed by 13 bases and V by 4 bases; bases with no gene match: 15. Germline V lookup: CDR1 LGHDT, CDR2 YNNKEL (reference sequence). The CDR3 loop spans 15 amino acids. The CDR3, as DNA: TGTGCCAGCAGCCCCCCCGAGGGAACAGGGGCCGCGCTGTTTTTT. Its protein is CASSPPEGTGAALFF.

This clonotype showed up just a few times. A read error is possible here, since a much larger clone lies one base away. As the CDR3 is not closed by the conserved phenylalanine or tryptophan, this likely results from a read error. This chain uses TRBV12-3 or TRBV12-4 with TRBJ1-5, with TRBD1 as a possible D gene (5 bases). This CDR3 region has 15 residues. Trimming took off 0 bases at V and 7 bases at J, with 13 bases between the two ends. The CDR3 loop is CASSLAGPGRQPQHS. CDR3 DNA: TGTGCCAGCAGTTTAGCGGGTCCAGGGAGACAGCCCCAGCATTCT.

The CDR3 region has the DNA TGTGCCTTCCTTGGAAACACCATATATTTT. Residues: CAFLGNTIYF. The V gene is TRBV30, the J gene TRBJ1-3, with no clear D. In germline, CDR1 is GTSNPN, CDR2 SVGIG (reference sequence). CDR3 length equals 10 residues. V was clipped by 7 bases and J by 3 bases, with 4 bases between them.

A word on this clonotype: Possible read error: a much larger clone is one base away. The V call is TRBV28, the J call TRBJ2-2; D remains unclear. Germline-derived CDR1 and CDR2 are MDHEN and SYDVKM. This CDR3 has 14 amino acids. V shed 5 bases and J shed 6 bases, with 13 bases lying between them. CDR3 region: CASSPTNGPGELFF. The CDR3 region has the DNA TGTGCCAGCAGTCCGACAAACGGGCCCGGGGAGCTGTTTTTT.